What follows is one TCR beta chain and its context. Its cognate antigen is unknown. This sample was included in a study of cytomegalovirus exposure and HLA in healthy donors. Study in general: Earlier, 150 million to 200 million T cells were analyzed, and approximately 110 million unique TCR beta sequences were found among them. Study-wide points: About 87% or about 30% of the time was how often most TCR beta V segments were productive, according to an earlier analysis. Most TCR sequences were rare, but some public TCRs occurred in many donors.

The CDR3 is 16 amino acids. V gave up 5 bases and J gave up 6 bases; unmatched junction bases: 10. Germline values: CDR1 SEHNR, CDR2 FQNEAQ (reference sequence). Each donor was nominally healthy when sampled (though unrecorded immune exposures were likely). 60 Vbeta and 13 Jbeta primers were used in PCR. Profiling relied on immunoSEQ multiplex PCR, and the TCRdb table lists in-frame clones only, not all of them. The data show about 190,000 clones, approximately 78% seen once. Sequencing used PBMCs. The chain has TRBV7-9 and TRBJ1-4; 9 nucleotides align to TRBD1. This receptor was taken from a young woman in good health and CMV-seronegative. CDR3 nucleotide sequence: TGTGCCAGCAGCGCCGGGACAGGGAGGAAACATGAAAAACTGTTTTTT. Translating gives CASSAGTGRKHEKLFF.